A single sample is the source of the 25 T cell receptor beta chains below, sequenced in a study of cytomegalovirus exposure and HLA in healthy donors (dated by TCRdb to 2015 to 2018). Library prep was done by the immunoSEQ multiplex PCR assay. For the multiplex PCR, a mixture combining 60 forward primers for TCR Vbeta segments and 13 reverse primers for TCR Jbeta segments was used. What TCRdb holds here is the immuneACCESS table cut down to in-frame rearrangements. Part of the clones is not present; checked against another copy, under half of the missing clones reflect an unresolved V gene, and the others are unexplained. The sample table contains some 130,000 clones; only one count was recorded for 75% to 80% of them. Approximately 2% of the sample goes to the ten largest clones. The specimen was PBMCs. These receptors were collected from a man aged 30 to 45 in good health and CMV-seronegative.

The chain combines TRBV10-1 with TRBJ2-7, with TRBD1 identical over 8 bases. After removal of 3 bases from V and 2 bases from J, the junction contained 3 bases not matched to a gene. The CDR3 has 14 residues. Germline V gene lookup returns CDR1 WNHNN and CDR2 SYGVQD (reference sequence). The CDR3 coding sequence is TGCGCCAGCAGTGAAACGGACAGGGCCTACGAGCAGTACTTC. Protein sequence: CASSETDRAYEQYF.

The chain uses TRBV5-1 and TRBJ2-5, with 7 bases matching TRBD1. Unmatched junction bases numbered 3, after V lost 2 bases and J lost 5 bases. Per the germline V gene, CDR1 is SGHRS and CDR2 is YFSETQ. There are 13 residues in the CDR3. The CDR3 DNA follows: TGCGCCAGCAGCTTACAGGGGCGGGAGACCCAGTACTTC. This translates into CASSLQGRETQYF.

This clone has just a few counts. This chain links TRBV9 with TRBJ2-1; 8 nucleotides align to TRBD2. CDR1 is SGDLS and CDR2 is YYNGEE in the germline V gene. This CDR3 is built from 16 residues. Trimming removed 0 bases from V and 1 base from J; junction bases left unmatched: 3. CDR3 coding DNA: TGTGCCAGCAGCGTAGGAAGCGGGAGATCCTACAATGAGCAGTTCTTC. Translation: CASSVGSGRSYNEQFF.

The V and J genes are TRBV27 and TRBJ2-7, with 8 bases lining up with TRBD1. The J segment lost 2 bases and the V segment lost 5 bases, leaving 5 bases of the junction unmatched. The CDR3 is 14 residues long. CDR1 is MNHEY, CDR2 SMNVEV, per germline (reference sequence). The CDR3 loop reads CASSLGTGAYEQYF. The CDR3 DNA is TGTGCCAGCAGTCTCGGGACAGGCGCCTACGAGCAGTACTTC.

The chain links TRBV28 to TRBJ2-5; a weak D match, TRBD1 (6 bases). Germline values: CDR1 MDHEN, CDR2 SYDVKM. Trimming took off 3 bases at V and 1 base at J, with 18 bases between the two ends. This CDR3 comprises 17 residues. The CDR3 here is CASSFFRVRDIQETQYF. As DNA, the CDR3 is TGTGCCAGCAGTTTTTTCCGTGTTCGGGACATCCAAGAGACCCAGTACTTC.

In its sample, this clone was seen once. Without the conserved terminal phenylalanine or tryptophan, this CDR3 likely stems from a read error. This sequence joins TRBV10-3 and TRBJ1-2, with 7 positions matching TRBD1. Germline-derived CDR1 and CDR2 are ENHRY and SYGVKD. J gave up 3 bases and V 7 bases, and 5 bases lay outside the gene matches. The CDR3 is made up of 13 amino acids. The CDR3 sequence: CAIKSQGYYGYTL. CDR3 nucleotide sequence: TGTGCCATCAAATCACAGGGGTACTATGGCTACACCCTC.

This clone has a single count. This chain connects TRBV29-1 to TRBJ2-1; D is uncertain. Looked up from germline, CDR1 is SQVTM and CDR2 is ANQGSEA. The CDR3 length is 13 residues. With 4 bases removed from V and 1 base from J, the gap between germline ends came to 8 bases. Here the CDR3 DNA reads TGCAGCGTTGGTCCGCTATCCTACAATGAGCAGTTCTTC. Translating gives CSVGPLSYNEQFF.

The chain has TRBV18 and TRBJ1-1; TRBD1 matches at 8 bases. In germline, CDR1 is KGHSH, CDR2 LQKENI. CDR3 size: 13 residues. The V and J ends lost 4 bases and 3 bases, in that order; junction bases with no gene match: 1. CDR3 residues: CASSLQGDTEAFF. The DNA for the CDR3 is TGTGCCAGCTCACTACAGGGGGACACTGAAGCTTTCTTT.

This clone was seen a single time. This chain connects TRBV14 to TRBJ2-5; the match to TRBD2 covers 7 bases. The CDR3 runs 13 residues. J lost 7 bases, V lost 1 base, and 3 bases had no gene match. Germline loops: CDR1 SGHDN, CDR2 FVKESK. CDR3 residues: CASSQGGTTTQYF. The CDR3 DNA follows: TGTGCCAGCAGCCAAGGTGGGACTACGACCCAGTACTTC.

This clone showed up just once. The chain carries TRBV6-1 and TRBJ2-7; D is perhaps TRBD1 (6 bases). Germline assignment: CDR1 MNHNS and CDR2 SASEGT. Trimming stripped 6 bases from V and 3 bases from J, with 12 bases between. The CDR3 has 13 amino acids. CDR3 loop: CASRRDNLYEQYF. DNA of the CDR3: TGTGCCAGCAGGAGGGACAACCTCTACGAGCAGTACTTC.

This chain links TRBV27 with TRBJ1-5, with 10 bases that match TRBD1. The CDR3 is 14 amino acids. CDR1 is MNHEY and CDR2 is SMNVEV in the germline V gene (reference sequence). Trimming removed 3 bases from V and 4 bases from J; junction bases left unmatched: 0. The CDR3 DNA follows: TGTGCCAGCAGTTTGGACAGGGGGAATCAGCCCCAGCATTTT. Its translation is CASSLDRGNQPQHF.

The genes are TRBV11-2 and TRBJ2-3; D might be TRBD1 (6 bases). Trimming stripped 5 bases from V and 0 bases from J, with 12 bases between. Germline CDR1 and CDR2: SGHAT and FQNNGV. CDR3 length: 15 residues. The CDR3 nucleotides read TGTGCCAGCAGCCCCCATGACAGGAGCACAGATACGCAGTATTTT. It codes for CASSPHDRSTDTQYF. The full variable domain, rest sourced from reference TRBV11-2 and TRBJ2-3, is EAGVAQSPRYKIIEKRQSVAFWCNPISGHATLYWYQQILGQGPKLLIQFQNNGVVDDSQLPKDRFSAERLKGVDSTLKIQPAKLEDSAVYLCASSPHDRSTDTQYFGPGTRLTVL.

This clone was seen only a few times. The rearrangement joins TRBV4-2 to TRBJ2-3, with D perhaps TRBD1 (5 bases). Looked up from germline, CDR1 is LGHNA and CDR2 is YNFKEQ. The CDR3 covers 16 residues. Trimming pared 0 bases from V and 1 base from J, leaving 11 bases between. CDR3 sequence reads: CASSQEEQGGTDTQYF. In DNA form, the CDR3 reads TGTGCCAGCAGCCAAGAAGAACAAGGGGGCACAGATACGCAGTATTTT.

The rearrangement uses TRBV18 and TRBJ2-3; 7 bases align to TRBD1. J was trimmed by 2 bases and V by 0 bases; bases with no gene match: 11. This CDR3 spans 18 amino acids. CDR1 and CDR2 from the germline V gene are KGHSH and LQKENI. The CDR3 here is CASSPPLSGQHLTDTQYF. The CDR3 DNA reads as TGTGCCAGCTCACCACCCCTATCGGGACAGCACCTCACAGATACGCAGTATTTT.

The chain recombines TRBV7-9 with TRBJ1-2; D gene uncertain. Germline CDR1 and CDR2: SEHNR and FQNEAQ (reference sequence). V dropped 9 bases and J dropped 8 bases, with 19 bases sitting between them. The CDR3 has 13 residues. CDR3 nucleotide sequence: TGTGCCAGTATAGAGGGAATTCCTGGGGGCTACACCTTC. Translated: CASIEGIPGGYTF.

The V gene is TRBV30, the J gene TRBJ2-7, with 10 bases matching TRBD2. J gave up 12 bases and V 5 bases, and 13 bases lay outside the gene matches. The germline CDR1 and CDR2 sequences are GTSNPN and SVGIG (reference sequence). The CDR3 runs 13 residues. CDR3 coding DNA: TGTGCCTGGGGGGGGGCAGCGGGAGGGTATTTGTACTTC. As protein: CAWGGAAGGYLYF.

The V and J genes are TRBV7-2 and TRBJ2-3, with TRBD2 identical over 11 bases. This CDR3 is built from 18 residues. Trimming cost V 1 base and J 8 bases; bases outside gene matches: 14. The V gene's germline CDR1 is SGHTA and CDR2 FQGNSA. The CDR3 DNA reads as TGTGCCAGCAGCTTAGTAGCCCGGGGGACTAGCGGCATGGGTACGCAGTATTTT. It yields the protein CASSLVARGTSGMGTQYF.

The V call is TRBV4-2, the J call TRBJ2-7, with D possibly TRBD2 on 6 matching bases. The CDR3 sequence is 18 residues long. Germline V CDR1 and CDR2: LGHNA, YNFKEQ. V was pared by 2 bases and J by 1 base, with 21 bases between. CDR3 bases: TGTGCCAGCAGCCAACTGCCGGGAAGTGGGGAGGCGTCCTACGAGCAGTACTTC. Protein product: CASSQLPGSGEASYEQYF.

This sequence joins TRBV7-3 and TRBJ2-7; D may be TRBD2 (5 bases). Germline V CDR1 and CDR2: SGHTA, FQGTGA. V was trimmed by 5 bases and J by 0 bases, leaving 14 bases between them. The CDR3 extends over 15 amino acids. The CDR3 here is CASSKDSTYSYEQYF. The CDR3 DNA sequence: TGTGCCAGCAGCAAGGACTCTACCTACTCCTACGAGCAGTACTTC.

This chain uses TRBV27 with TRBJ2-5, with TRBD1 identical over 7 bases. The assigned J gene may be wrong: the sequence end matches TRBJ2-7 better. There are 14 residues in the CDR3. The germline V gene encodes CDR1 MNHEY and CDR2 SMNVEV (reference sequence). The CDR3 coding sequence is TGTGCCAGCAGATTACAGGGGTTTGCCTACGAGCAGTACTTC. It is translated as CASRLQGFAYEQYF.

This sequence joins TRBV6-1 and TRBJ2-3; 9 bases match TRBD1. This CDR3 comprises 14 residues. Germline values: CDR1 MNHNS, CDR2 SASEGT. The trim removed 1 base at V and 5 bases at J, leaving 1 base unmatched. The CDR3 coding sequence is TGTGCCAGCAGTGAAGGGACAGGGGTAGATACGCAGTATTTT. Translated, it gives CASSEGTGVDTQYF.

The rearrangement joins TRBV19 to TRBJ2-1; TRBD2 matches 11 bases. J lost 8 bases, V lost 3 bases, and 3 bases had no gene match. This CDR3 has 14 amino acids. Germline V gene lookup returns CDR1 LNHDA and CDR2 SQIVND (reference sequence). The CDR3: CASSIWGLADEQFF. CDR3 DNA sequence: TGTGCCAGTAGTATTTGGGGACTAGCGGATGAGCAGTTCTTC.

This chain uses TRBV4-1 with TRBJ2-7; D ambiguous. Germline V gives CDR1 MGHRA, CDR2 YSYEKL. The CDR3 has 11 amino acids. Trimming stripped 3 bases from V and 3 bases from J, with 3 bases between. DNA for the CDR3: TGCGCCAGCAGCCACGGCTACGAGCAGTACTTC. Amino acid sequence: CASSHGYEQYF.

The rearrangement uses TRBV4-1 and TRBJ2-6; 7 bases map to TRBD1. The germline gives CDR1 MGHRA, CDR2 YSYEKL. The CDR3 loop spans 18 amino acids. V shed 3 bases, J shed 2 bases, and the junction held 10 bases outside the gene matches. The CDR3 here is CASSQGRQGRTGANVLTF. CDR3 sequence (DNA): TGCGCCAGCAGCCAGGGAAGACAGGGCCGCACTGGGGCCAACGTCCTGACTTTC.

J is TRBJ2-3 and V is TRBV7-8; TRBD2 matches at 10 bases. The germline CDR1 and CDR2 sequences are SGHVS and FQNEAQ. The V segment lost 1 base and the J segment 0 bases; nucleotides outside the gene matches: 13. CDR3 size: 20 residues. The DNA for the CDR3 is TGTGCCAGCAGCTTAGTAGGGGGCTTAGCGGGAGGACGAAGCACAGATACGCAGTATTTT. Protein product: CASSLVGGLAGGRSTDTQYF.